A selection of T cell receptor beta chains follows, all from one sample in a study of cytomegalovirus exposure and HLA in healthy donors. Sequencing used immunoSEQ multiplex PCR; TCRdb keeps in-frame clones, though not all of them. The sample lists over 150,000 clones, 80% to 90% seen once, with 7% in the top ten. Sequencing used PBMCs. The receptors shown here come from a woman aged 30 to 39 in good health and CMV-seropositive. CDR3s include the opening cysteine and the closing phenylalanine or tryptophan. D genes are given only for firm matches. The size field is filled for only some rows; it gives once, few, many or a size class.

DNA: TGTGCCAACCGGGACAGGGAAGAAGTCAGCTCTGGGGCCAACGTCCTGACTTTC
CDR3: CANRDREEVSSGANVLTF
J: TRBJ2-6
D: -
V: TRBV21-1
size: -

DNA: TGTGCCAGCAGTTCCAGGGCCAAAATGGATGGCTACACCTTC
CDR3: CASSSRAKMDGYTF
J: TRBJ1-2
D: -
V: TRBV27
size: -

DNA: TGTGCCAGTCTTTCCGGCGGTACGCAGTATTTT
CDR3: CASLSGGTQYF
J: TRBJ2-3
D: -
V: TRBV19
size: -

DNA: TGTGCCAGCGCCGAGGGGGGGCTCTACACTGAAGCTTTCTTT
CDR3: CASAEGGLYTEAFF
J: TRBJ1-1
D: -
V: TRBV6-5
size: -

DNA: TGTGCCAGCAGGGGCCCGGGTGGGGGAGGGACTGAAGCTTTCTTT
CDR3: CASRGPGGGGTEAFF
J: TRBJ1-1
D: -
V: TRBV6-6
size: -

DNA: TGTGCCAGCAGCTTAGAAAGGGGGTATGGCTACACCTTC
CDR3: CASSLERGYGYTF
J: TRBJ1-2
D: -
V: TRBV7-2
size: -

DNA: TGTGCCAGCTCCCGTACCGGGACAGATTATGGCTACACCTTC
CDR3: CASSRTGTDYGYTF
J: TRBJ1-2
D: TRBD1
V: TRBV9
size: -

DNA: TGTGCCAGCAGCTTAGGAGACAGGGTTTGGACTGAAGCTTTCTTT
CDR3: CASSLGDRVWTEAFF
J: TRBJ1-1
D: TRBD1
V: TRBV11-2
size: -

DNA: TGTGCCAGCAGTGAATCGGACAGCCTAAACACTGAAGCTTTCTTT
CDR3: CASSESDSLNTEAFF
J: TRBJ1-1
D: -
V: TRBV25-1
size: once

DNA: TGTGCCAGCAGCTTAGGCCCTAGCAGCGCAGATACGCAGTATTTT
CDR3: CASSLGPSSADTQYF
J: TRBJ2-3
D: -
V: TRBV11-2
size: -

DNA: TGTGCCAGCAGCTTTACAGGGGGCCAAGAGACCCAGTACTTC
CDR3: CASSFTGGQETQYF
J: TRBJ2-5
D: TRBD1
V: TRBV7-8
size: few

DNA: TGTGCCAGCAGCGAACAGTCTCAAGAGACCCAGTACTTC
CDR3: CASSEQSQETQYF
J: TRBJ2-5
D: -
V: TRBV7-3
size: few

DNA: TGTGCCAGCAGCTCAACAGGCTCTGGGGCCAACGTCCTGACTTTC
CDR3: CASSSTGSGANVLTF
J: TRBJ2-6
D: -
V: TRBV11-2
size: few

DNA: TGTGCCAGCAGCGTGGGACTAGCGGGGGGCGGAGGCGACGAGCAGTACTTC
CDR3: CASSVGLAGGGGDEQYF
J: TRBJ2-7
D: TRBD2
V: TRBV9
size: -

DNA: TGCGCCAGCAGCAGCGGACAGGTCACCGAAAAACTGTTTTTT
CDR3: CASSSGQVTEKLFF
J: TRBJ1-4
D: TRBD1
V: TRBV5-1
size: -

DNA: TGTGCCTGGAGTGCGGGAATTGATGTATATGGCTACACCTTC
CDR3: CAWSAGIDVYGYTF
J: TRBJ1-2
D: -
V: TRBV30
size: -

DNA: TGCGCCAGCAGTGAGGGCAGGGTGCAGCCCCAGCATTTT
CDR3: CASSEGRVQPQHF
J: TRBJ1-5
D: -
V: TRBV10-2
size: few

DNA: TGTGCCAGCTCAAAACCCGGGACTACCTCCTACGAGCAGTACTTC
CDR3: CASSKPGTTSYEQYF
J: TRBJ2-7
D: TRBD2
V: TRBV18
size: -

DNA: TGTGCCAGCAGCCAAGTATCTTACACTGAAGCTTTCTTT
CDR3: CASSQVSYTEAFF
J: TRBJ1-1
D: -
V: TRBV4-2
size: once